The rows below give T cell receptor beta chains drawn from one sample of a study of cytomegalovirus exposure and HLA in healthy donors. The assay was immunoSEQ multiplex PCR, and TCRdb's table has in-frame clones only and misses some. The sample carries approximately 150,000 clones, around 80% recorded once. The sequenced material came from PBMCs. These receptors were obtained from a woman aged 18-30 years in good health and CMV-seronegative. The CDR3 runs from the conserved cysteine through the conserved F or W. D genes are given only for firm matches. Clone size is given for some rows only: seen once, a few or many times, or a class if the clone is expanded.

>.|TRBV5-5|few|TRBJ2-5
CASSFKGGHGETQYF
TGTGCCAGCAGCTTTAAGGGGGGGCACGGAGAGACCCAGTACTTC
>.|TRBV6-5|.|TRBJ2-7
CASSYSPEGRYEQYF
TGTGCCAGCAGTTACTCACCGGAGGGGCGGTACGAGCAGTACTTC
>TRBD1|TRBV13|few|TRBJ2-2
CASSLTGGNTGELFF
TGTGCCAGCAGCTTAACAGGGGGCAACACCGGGGAGCTGTTTTTT
>.|TRBV6-6|once|TRBJ2-5
CASSPPGEYQETQYF
TGTGCCAGCAGTCCCCCGGGGGAGTACCAAGAGACCCAGTACTTC
>TRBD1|TRBV19|.|TRBJ1-4
CASSTQHRGRNEKLFF
TGTGCCAGTAGTACCCAACACAGGGGACGTAATGAAAAACTGTTTTTT
>TRBD2|TRBV19|few|TRBJ2-1
CASSPIAGGSYNEQFF
TGTGCCAGTAGTCCTATAGCGGGAGGGTCCTACAATGAGCAGTTCTTC
>.|TRBV5-1|.|TRBJ2-5
CASSLFPGEGETQYF
TGCGCCAGCAGCTTGTTTCCGGGAGAGGGAGAGACCCAGTACTTC
>.|TRBV6-6|.|TRBJ2-7
CASSQGQNYEQYF
TGTGCCAGCAGCCAAGGACAGAACTACGAGCAGTACTTC
>.|TRBV5-4|few|TRBJ1-2
CASSLEPQGGYTF
TGTGCCAGCAGCTTGGAGCCCCAGGGCGGCTACACCTTC
>TRBD1|TRBV10-2|.|TRBJ2-6
CASSITGGFFGANVLTF
TGCGCCAGCAGTATAACAGGGGGCTTCTTTGGGGCCAACGTCCTGACTTTC
>.|TRBV5-1|.|TRBJ1-2
CASSPVPGVVEGYTF
TGCGCCAGCAGCCCTGTCCCAGGGGTGGTTGAAGGCTACACCTTC
>TRBD2|TRBV5-1|.|TRBJ2-3
CASSQGLAGTDTQYF
TGCGCCAGCAGCCAGGGACTAGCTGGCACAGATACGCAGTATTTT
>TRBD1|TRBV7-9|.|TRBJ1-5
CASSFDRGSNQPQHF
TGTGCCAGCAGCTTTGACAGGGGCAGCAATCAGCCCCAGCATTTT
>TRBD1|TRBV19|.|TRBJ1-1
CASSMDRVDTEAFF
TGTGCCAGTAGTATGGACAGGGTGGACACTGAAGCTTTCTTT
>.|TRBV5-6|.|TRBJ2-7
CASSLMSGPYGQYF
TGTGCCAGCAGCTTGATGTCAGGTCCCTACGGGCAGTACTTC
>TRBD1|TRBV6-5|.|TRBJ2-7
CASSYSRDSTYEQYF
TGTGCCAGCAGTTACTCGAGGGACAGCACCTACGAGCAGTACTTC
>TRBD2|TRBV30|.|TRBJ2-2
CAWKAAGGPGGELFF
TGTGCCTGGAAGGCGGCGGGAGGGCCCGGCGGGGAGCTGTTTTTT
>.|TRBV5-1|.|TRBJ2-3
CASSLAMGGTDTQYF
TGCGCCAGCAGCTTGGCCATGGGCGGGACAGATACGCAGTATTTT
>TRBD1|TRBV28|.|TRBJ1-5
CASSIETGTGKPQHF
TGTGCCAGCAGTATAGAAACCGGGACAGGGAAGCCCCAGCATTTT
>.|TRBV15|.|TRBJ2-3
CATSVERDGADTQYF
TGTGCCACCAGCGTAGAGCGAGATGGCGCAGATACGCAGTATTTT
>TRBD1|TRBV18|once|TRBJ1-5
CASSHDRVYSNQPQHF
TGTGCCAGCTCACACGACAGGGTTTATAGCAATCAGCCCCAGCATTTT
>.|TRBV2|.|TRBJ2-1
CASSEGESSYNEQFF
TGTGCCAGCAGTGAAGGGGAGTCGTCCTACAATGAGCAGTTCTTC
>TRBD2|TRBV15|.|TRBJ2-1
CATSRGGRVIEQFF
TGTGCCACCAGCCGGGGCGGGAGAGTGATTGAGCAGTTCTTC
>.|TRBV6-5|.|TRBJ2-1
CASRGSAQSGNEQFF
TGTGCCAGCAGAGGTTCAGCCCAGTCGGGCAATGAGCAGTTCTTC
>.|TRBV15|.|TRBJ2-1
CATSRDRGSEYNEQFF
TGTGCCACCAGCAGAGATCGTGGGAGTGAGTACAATGAGCAGTTCTTC
>.|TRBV28|.|TRBJ1-5
CASSFRRQPQHF
TGTGCCAGCAGTTTTAGGAGGCAGCCCCAGCATTTT
>.|TRBV4-1|.|TRBJ2-3
CASSQVGGMGLDTDTQYF
TGCGCCAGCAGCCAAGTCGGGGGTATGGGGCTTGACACAGATACGCAGTATTTT
>TRBD1|TRBV7-9|.|TRBJ2-7
CASSLTDRGLSYEQYF
TGTGCCAGCAGCTTAACCGACAGGGGGCTTTCTTACGAGCAGTACTTC
>.|TRBV5-4|few|TRBJ2-1
CASSLVNREREFF
TGTGCCAGCAGCTTGGTTAACCGGGAGAGGGAGTTCTTC
>.|TRBV5-1|.|TRBJ2-2
CASSLDDGRATNTGELFF
TGCGCCAGCAGCTTGGACGATGGCAGGGCTACGAACACCGGGGAGCTGTTTTTT
>.|TRBV5-8|.|TRBJ1-4
CASSFGGTLAEKLFF
TGTGCCAGCAGCTTCGGGGGGACACTAGCGGAAAAACTGTTTTTT
>TRBD2|TRBV25-1|.|TRBJ2-7
CASKDGTSRHEQYF
TGTGCCAGCAAAGACGGGACTAGCAGGCACGAGCAGTACTTC
>TRBD1|TRBV5-6|few|TRBJ1-2
CASSFTGDYGYTF
TGTGCCAGCAGCTTTACAGGGGACTATGGCTACACCTTC
>TRBD1|TRBV27|.|TRBJ1-1
CASTRLGTGVDTEAFF
TGTGCCAGCACCAGATTGGGAACAGGGGTAGACACTGAAGCTTTCTTT
>TRBD1|TRBV9|.|TRBJ2-1
CASSHTGTGGYNEQFF
TGTGCCAGCAGCCATACCGGGACAGGGGGCTACAATGAGCAGTTCTTC
>.|TRBV5-4|once|TRBJ1-1
CAISSNGVGNTEAFF
TGTGCCATCAGCTCCAACGGGGTAGGGAACACTGAAGCTTTCTTT
>.|TRBV6-5|.|TRBJ1-2
CASSYRLQGEGYTF
TGTGCCAGCAGTTACCGGCTACAGGGTGAAGGCTACACCTTC
>.|TRBV2|few|TRBJ2-7
CASSVGGRTYEQYF
TGTGCCAGCAGTGTAGGCGGTAGAACCTACGAGCAGTACTTC
>TRBD2|TRBV2|.|TRBJ2-1
CASSASGTYNEQFF
TGTGCCAGCAGTGCTAGCGGGACCTACAATGAGCAGTTCTTC
>TRBD2|TRBV4-1|once|TRBJ2-7
CVSSPNILAGGRSEQYF
TGCGTCAGCAGCCCTAATATTCTAGCGGGAGGCCGCTCCGAGCAGTACTTC
>.|TRBV30|.|TRBJ2-1
CAWSGWGPTRNEQFF
TGTGCCTGGAGTGGGTGGGGGCCCACGAGAAATGAGCAGTTCTTC
>TRBD1|TRBV14|.|TRBJ1-1
CASSRTGAASEAFF
TGTGCCAGCAGTCGGACAGGGGCAGCTTCTGAAGCTTTCTTT
>.|TRBV29-1|once|TRBJ2-3
CSVDGGRASSTDTQYF
TGCAGCGTTGACGGGGGGCGGGCCTCTAGCACAGATACGCAGTATTTT
>.|TRBV6-5|few|TRBJ2-7
CASSNRVSEQYF
TGTGCCAGCAGCAACAGGGTTTCAGAGCAGTACTTC
>.|TRBV5-1|.|TRBJ2-5
CASRVQTPAQETQYF
TGCGCCAGCAGGGTCCAAACACCCGCCCAAGAGACCCAGTACTTC
>TRBD1|TRBV6-4|.|TRBJ1-1
CASSAGTGGYTEAFF
TGTGCCAGCAGTGCCGGGACAGGGGGCTATACTGAAGCTTTCTTT
>TRBD2|TRBV7-6|.|TRBJ2-7
CASSFSSGSPTSSYEQYF
TGTGCCAGCAGCTTCAGTAGCGGGAGCCCCACGAGCTCCTACGAGCAGTACTTC
>TRBD2|TRBV5-4|.|TRBJ2-7
CASRLAGGPYEQYF
TGTGCCAGCAGACTAGCGGGAGGGCCGTACGAGCAGTACTTC
>TRBD2|TRBV5-1|.|TRBJ2-5
CASSLASSGRGETQYF
TGCGCCAGCAGCTTGGCCTCTAGCGGGAGAGGGGAGACCCAGTACTTC